This T cell receptor beta chain is drawn from a study of graft-versus-host responses after intestinal transplantation. Using immunoSEQ multiplex PCR, the repertoire was profiled, and TCRdb retains in-frame clones only, with some absent. This repertoire shows about 39,000 clones, over 90% found once; its top ten account for less than 0.25%. Concerning this clone itself: Its antigen is still unknown.

The germline CDR1 and CDR2 sequences are SGDLS and YYNGEE. The CDR3 spans 14 residues. V was pared by 4 bases and J by 1 base, with 11 bases between. Specimen: unstimulated CD8+ T cells sorted from spleen or lymph node cells, collected before transplant. This TCR was sampled from a human donor who was the organ donor for an intestinal transplant. The gene calls are TRBV9 and TRBJ2-5; D could derive from TRBD1 or TRBD2 (5 bases each). The CDR3 sequence is CASSPWGSQETQYF. CDR3 bases: TGTGCCAGCAGCCCGTGGGGGAGCCAAGAGACCCAGTACTTC.